Each of the 28 T cell receptor beta chains below was sequenced from the same sample in a study of OX40 agonist ivuxolimab in advanced cancers. Only in-frame clones appear in the TCRdb table, and some are missing; sequencing was by immunoSEQ multiplex PCR. The sample lists about 100,000 clones; around nine tenths were seen once. Sequencing was performed on CD4+ or CD8+ T cells sorted from blood, taken in a trial of the OX40 agonist ivuxolimab. The receptors here all came from an adult with an advanced solid tumor such as melanoma, head and neck, liver or kidney cancer.

This chain joins TRBV28 and TRBJ1-3, with TRBD1 as a possible D gene (6 bases). Per germline, CDR1 MDHEN and CDR2 SYDVKM. There are 18 residues in the CDR3. V gave up 5 bases and J gave up 0 bases, with 20 bases separating them. CDR3 DNA sequence: TGTGCCAGCAGTAAATGGGGGGCAGAGAGGAGCTCTGGAAACACCATATATTTT. Protein: CASSKWGAERSSGNTIYF.

This clone was recorded only once. The chain recombines TRBV4-3 with TRBJ2-5, with D possibly matching TRBD1 (6 bases). CDR3 size: 13 residues. Per the germline V gene, CDR1 is LGHNA and CDR2 is YSLEER. Between the trimmed V and J ends, which lost 4 bases and 1 base, there was a span of 7 bases. The CDR3 DNA reads as TGCGCCAGCAGCCGGACAGCCCAAGAGACCCAGTACTTC. This sequence encodes CASSRTAQETQYF.

The chain employs TRBV7-9 and TRBJ2-4; 8 bases line up with TRBD1. CDR1 SEHNR and CDR2 FQNEAQ come from the germline V gene (reference sequence). V shed 1 base, J shed 6 bases, and the junction held 14 bases outside the gene matches. The CDR3 totals 18 residues. CDR3 in amino acids: CASSLGLGQQGVRNIQYF. The CDR3 DNA sequence: TGTGCCAGCAGCTTAGGATTGGGCCAACAGGGGGTAAGAAACATTCAGTACTTC. The full variable domain, with the rest looked up from reference TRBV7-9 and TRBJ2-4, is DTGVSQNPRHKITKRGQNVTFRCDPISEHNRLYWYRQTLGQGPEFLTYFQNEAQLEKSRLLSDRFSAERPKGSFSTLEIQRTEQGDSAMYLCASSLGLGQQGVRNIQYFGAGTRLSVL.

DNA of the CDR3: TGTGCCAGCAGTTACAAGGGTGTAGCTTTCTTT. Encoded protein: CASSYKGVAFF. This chain connects TRBV6-6 to TRBJ1-1; unclear D gene. V was clipped by 2 bases and J by 10 bases, with 8 bases between them. CDR1 is MNHNY and CDR2 is SVGAGI in the germline V gene (reference sequence). This CDR3 spans 11 amino acids.

This chain uses TRBV19 with TRBJ2-3; 13 bases line up with TRBD2. Germline-derived CDR1 and CDR2 are LNHDA and SQIVND (reference sequence). The CDR3 totals 16 residues. V gave up 5 bases and J gave up 4 bases; unmatched junction bases: 6. The CDR3 loop reads CASSLGLAGASDTQYF. CDR3 DNA sequence: TGTGCCAGTAGTCTCGGACTAGCGGGGGCGTCAGATACGCAGTATTTT. Drawing the rest from reference TRBV19 and TRBJ2-3, the complete variable domain is DGGITQSPKYLFRKEGQNVTLSCEQNLNHDAMYWYRQDPGQGLRLIYYSQIVNDFQKGDIAEGYSVSREKKESFPLTVTSAQKNPTAFYLCASSLGLAGASDTQYFGPGTRLTVL.

This chain uses TRBV5-1 with TRBJ2-5, with a tentative D call TRBD2 (6 bases). The CDR3 length is 15 residues. V was trimmed by 4 bases and J by 4 bases, leaving 17 bases between them. Germline CDR1 is SGHRS and CDR2 is YFSETQ. The CDR3 region has the DNA TGCGCCAGCAGCGCCCTTGGAGGGCTCGGAGAGACCCAGTACTTC. As protein: CASSALGGLGETQYF.

V gene TRBV5-4 combines with J gene TRBJ1-6; 9 bases are a match to TRBD1. The CDR3 consists of 16 residues. Germline V gene lookup returns CDR1 SGHNT and CDR2 YYREEE (reference sequence). The V segment lost 3 bases and the J segment 10 bases; nucleotides outside the gene matches: 11. The CDR3 bases are TGTGCCAGCAGCTATAAGCCGGGACAGGGACTCTCACCCCTCCACTTT. It encodes CASSYKPGQGLSPLHF.

The V gene is TRBV5-1, the J gene TRBJ2-5; no firm D call. The CDR3 loop spans 14 amino acids. CDR1 and CDR2 (germline): SGHRS, YFSETQ. V lost 3 bases to trimming and J lost 2 bases, with 11 bases between them. CDR3 amino acids: CASSSGRRQETQYF. Written as DNA, the CDR3 is TGCGCCAGCAGCTCTGGACGGCGACAAGAGACCCAGTACTTC.

CDR3 DNA: TGCGCCAGCAGTCAACCGTCCAACCACCCGGGACAGGAGTGCTACGAGCAGTACTTC. Its protein product is CASSQPSNHPGQECYEQYF. The V call is TRBV23-1, the J call TRBJ2-7, with TRBD1 matching 8 bases. TRBV23-1 is identified as an open reading frame with a role that is uncertain. V lost 2 bases and J lost 3; bases outside the gene matches: 18. This CDR3 has 19 amino acids.

This rearrangement joins TRBV5-8 to TRBJ2-7; D not resolved. V lost 7 bases to trimming and J lost 2 bases, with 13 bases between them. The CDR3 contains 13 residues. CDR1 and CDR2 (germline): SGHTS, YDEGEE. CDR3 amino acids: CASVPKSTYEQYF. CDR3 sequence (DNA): TGTGCCAGCGTTCCGAAGAGCACCTACGAGCAGTACTTC.

The table lists this clone with a count of one. V is TRBV25-1 and J is TRBJ2-1; perhaps TRBD1 as D (7 bases). V shed 6 bases and J shed 4 bases, with 19 bases lying between them. The CDR3 has 16 amino acids. The germline gives CDR1 MGHDK, CDR2 SYGVNS. The CDR3: CASSASAGQSYNEQFF. DNA of the CDR3: TGTGCCAGCAGCGCTTCGGCGGGACAGAGTTACAATGAGCAGTTCTTC. Together with reference TRBV25-1 and TRBJ2-1, the CDR3 gives the full variable domain: EADIYQTPRYLVIGTGKKITLECSQTMGHDKMYWYQQDPGMELHLIHYSYGVNSTEKGDLSSESTVSRIRTEHFPLTLESARPSHTSQYLCASSASAGQSYNEQFFGPGTRLTVL.

V usage is TRBV4-3 and J usage is TRBJ2-7, with 9 positions matching TRBD2. Germline trimming cut 5 bases from V and 0 bases from J; bases unmatched to any gene: 8. Germline CDR1 LGHNA, CDR2 YSLEER. This CDR3 is 16 amino acids long. CDR3 amino acids: CASSTAGGTSSYEQYF. The CDR3, as DNA: TGCGCCAGCAGCACGGCGGGGGGGACCAGCTCCTACGAGCAGTACTTC.

The chain employs TRBV28 and TRBJ2-3, with 7 nucleotides matching TRBD1. Germline trimming cut 4 bases from V and 12 bases from J; bases unmatched to any gene: 19. The germline CDR1 and CDR2 sequences are MDHEN and SYDVKM. The CDR3 totals 16 residues. The CDR3 bases are TGTGCCAGCAGTTCTCGGCCGGGACAGAAAAGGCCCGACCAGTATTTT. It translates to CASSSRPGQKRPDQYF.

V gene TRBV5-6 combines with J gene TRBJ2-6; TRBD2 aligns across 9 bases. This CDR3 is 18 amino acids long. After removal of 0 bases from V and 4 bases from J, the junction contained 8 bases not matched to a gene. From germline, CDR1 is SGHDT and CDR2 YYEEEE. This CDR3 reads CASSLVASGATGANVLTF. The DNA for the CDR3 is TGTGCCAGCAGCTTGGTGGCTAGCGGGGCAACAGGGGCCAACGTCCTGACTTTC.

This clone was observed a handful of times. This chain connects TRBV28 to TRBJ1-5; 7 bases fit TRBD1. The CDR3 spans 14 residues. The ends lost 6 bases at V and 5 bases at J; junction bases unmatched: 7. Germline V CDR1 and CDR2: MDHEN, SYDVKM. CDR3 sequence reads: CASRQGVQDQPQHF. As DNA, the CDR3 is TGTGCCAGCAGGCAGGGGGTACAGGATCAGCCCCAGCATTTT.

V and J are TRBV30 and TRBJ2-5; D might be TRBD2 (6 bases). The ends were cut back, 5 bases at V and 2 bases at J, with 12 bases in the middle. The CDR3 sequence is 13 residues long. Germline CDR1 is GTSNPN and CDR2 is SVGIG (reference sequence). This chain's CDR3 is CAWSGTSQETQYF. Here the CDR3 DNA reads TGTGCCTGGTCCGGGACTTCACAAGAGACCCAGTACTTC.

The gene calls are TRBV5-6 and TRBJ2-3, with no clear D. V dropped 2 bases and J dropped 2 bases, with 6 bases sitting between them. CDR1 is SGHDT, CDR2 YYEEEE, per germline. The CDR3 runs 13 residues. The CDR3 sequence: CASSFQDTDTQYF. The CDR3 nucleotides read TGTGCCAGCAGCTTTCAGGACACAGATACGCAGTATTTT. Drawing the rest from reference TRBV5-6 and TRBJ2-3, the complete variable domain is DAGVTQSPTHLIKTRGQQVTLRCSPKSGHDTVSWYQQALGQGPQFIFQYYEEEERQRGNFPDRFSGHQFPNYSSELNVNALLLGDSALYLCASSFQDTDTQYFGPGTRLTVL.

The V and J genes are TRBV7-2 and TRBJ1-6; 9 nucleotides agree with TRBD1. CDR3 size: 18 residues. In germline, CDR1 is SGHTA, CDR2 FQGNSA. V shed 0 bases, J shed 7 bases, and the junction held 10 bases outside the gene matches. CDR3 protein: CASSLAQTGQGSNSPLHF. The CDR3 DNA reads as TGTGCCAGCAGCTTAGCGCAAACCGGACAGGGGAGCAATTCACCCCTCCACTTT.

The count of this clone is one. The chain carries TRBV7-2 and TRBJ2-2; weak D call: TRBD2 (5 bases). CDR1 and CDR2 from the germline V gene are SGHTA and FQGNSA. Trimming shortened V by 5 bases and J by 14 bases, and 15 bases separated the two germline ends. The CDR3 has 12 residues. Here the CDR3 DNA reads TGTGCCAGCAGCCCGGCGGCGGGTGGACTGTTTTTT. Encoded protein: CASSPAAGGLFF.

This clone was seen a single time. The rearrangement links TRBV28 to TRBJ2-2; 8 nucleotides agree with TRBD2. The germline CDR1 and CDR2 sequences are MDHEN and SYDVKM. J gave up 5 bases and V 2 bases, and 10 bases lay outside the gene matches. This CDR3 is 17 amino acids long. CDR3 coding DNA: TGTGCCAGCAGTTTACAGGGATATAGCGGGGCAACCGGGGAGCTGTTTTTT. This encodes CASSLQGYSGATGELFF.

CDR3 sequence (DNA): TGTGCCAGCAGCTTAGGGACAGGGTCAAGATACGAGCAGTACTTC. Translated, it gives CASSLGTGSRYEQYF. V usage is TRBV7-2 and J usage is TRBJ2-7, with 8 bases aligning to TRBD1. Trimming took 1 base from V and 4 from J; bases not matched to a gene: 6. The germline V gene encodes CDR1 SGHTA and CDR2 FQGNSA. The CDR3 totals 15 residues.

CDR3 coding DNA: TGTGCCAGCAGTGAAGTCCTGTCGGGTGGGGGCTACACCTTC. It is translated as CASSEVLSGGGYTF. The rearrangement links TRBV2 to TRBJ1-2; unclear D gene. Deletions cut 1 base from V and 8 bases from J, with 14 bases between. In germline, CDR1 is SNHLY, CDR2 FYNNEI. The CDR3 sequence is 14 residues long.

The genes are TRBV6-5 and TRBJ2-2; D gene unclear. Germline CDR1 MNHEY, CDR2 SVGAGI. Trimming shortened V by 5 bases and J by 8 bases, and 12 bases separated the two germline ends. The CDR3 contains 13 residues. The CDR3, as DNA: TGTGCCAGCAGTAAAAAGCCGGCGGGGGAGCTGTTTTTT. Amino acid sequence: CASSKKPAGELFF.

This clone was detected only once. The J gene is TRBJ2-3, the V gene TRBV5-4; possibly TRBD1 or TRBD2 for D (5 bases each). This CDR3 is 15 amino acids long. Trimming left V 4 bases short and J 3 bases short, with 15 bases between. CDR1 is SGHNT and CDR2 is YYREEE in the germline V gene (reference sequence). CDR3 DNA: TGTGCCAGCAGCCCCTGGGACCCAACGACAGATACGCAGTATTTT. Protein sequence: CASSPWDPTTDTQYF.

The V and J genes are TRBV7-9 and TRBJ1-2, with 8 bases fitting TRBD1. The CDR3 is 16 residues long. The V segment lost 1 base and the J segment 1 base; nucleotides outside the gene matches: 5. CDR1 is SEHNR, CDR2 FQNEAQ, per germline (reference sequence). The CDR3 region has the DNA TGTGCCAGCAGCTTAGGCGGGACAGGTCGTAACTATGGCTACACCTTC. The encoded protein is CASSLGGTGRNYGYTF.

V gene TRBV28 combines with J gene TRBJ2-5; 7 bases align to TRBD2. Looked up from germline, CDR1 is MDHEN and CDR2 is SYDVKM. Trimming at V came to 8 bases and at J to 5 bases, leaving 8 bases not matched to a gene. This CDR3 has 13 residues. For the CDR3, the DNA is TGTGCCAGCGGGGGGGAGGGGAGGGAGACCCAGTACTTC. Translation gives CASGGEGRETQYF.

The chain combines TRBV4-3 with TRBJ1-6; no reliable D call. V was trimmed by 0 bases and J by 8 bases, leaving 8 bases between them. This CDR3 region has 14 residues. The germline gives CDR1 LGHNA, CDR2 YSLEER. The CDR3 loop reads CASSQEDPYSPLHF. The CDR3 DNA reads as TGCGCCAGCAGCCAAGAAGATCCGTATTCACCCCTCCACTTT.

This clone is a singleton in its sample. This chain connects TRBV19 to TRBJ1-1, with 10 bases that match TRBD1. The germline CDR1 and CDR2 sequences are LNHDA and SQIVND (reference sequence). This CDR3 is built from 13 residues. J gave up 14 bases and V 6 bases, and 12 bases lay outside the gene matches. CDR3 DNA: TGTGCCAGTAGCCGGGGGACAGGGGCTGATGGGTTCTTT. Protein: CASSRGTGADGFF.